This T cell receptor (beta chain) was captured in a study of T cells in Graves' hyperthyroidism and ophthalmopathy. The overall study: Blood was drawn when the patient was first diagnosed and still untreated. General study findings and limits: Ophthalmopathy got predicted by the model a median approximately 6.4 months before its onset. Researchers found most expanded thyroid clonotypes above 0.001 in blood as well.

Between the trimmed V and J ends, which lost 6 bases and 1 base, there was a span of 13 bases. The CDR3 loop spans 15 amino acids. CDR1 and CDR2 from the germline V gene are MNHEY and SMNVEV (reference sequence). It was RNA transcripts that yielded the amplified TCR beta CDR3 regions. In the first-round RT-PCR of the TCR CDR3, the HTBI primer set was used. Each CDR3 protein gets one entry after TCRdb re-called the multiplex PCR reads with MiXCR. The top ten hold approximately 54% of the sample, which has about half a million distinct CDR3 sequences, roughly 22% seen once. With regard to this clonotype: Its cognate antigen is unknown.

Patients were excluded for uncontrolled infection, other autoimmune disease, pregnancy or lactation. The chain carries TRBV27 and TRBJ1-5; D might be TRBD1 (5 bases). The sample was blood. This TCR derives from a woman aged 70 to 79 with Graves' ophthalmopathy. The CDR3 protein is CASRAQGSSNQPQHF. CDR3 DNA: TGTGCCAGCAGGGCCCAGGGATCGAGCAATCAGCCCCAGCATTTT.